This T cell receptor beta chain was captured by sequencing in a study of cytomegalovirus exposure and HLA in healthy donors. CDR3 length: 13 residues. Germline assignment: CDR1 GTSNPN and CDR2 SVGIG (reference sequence). V lost 1 base, J lost 8 bases, and 14 bases lay in between. Separate from the roughly 630-subject first cohort was the approximately 130-subject validation cohort, to which the donors belonged. Of note for this clone: Antigen unknown.

Clones were read by immunoSEQ multiplex PCR, and TCRdb kept only the in-frame ones, dropping some. Here the sample spans 200,000 or so clones, almost 90% being singletons. Study conclusions and caveats: According to the study, 160 or so TCR beta chains were cytomegalovirus-associated.

This chain connects TRBV30 to TRBJ1-2; D may be TRBD1 (6 bases). The source material was PBMCs. The receptor comes from a woman in her late teens or twenties in good health and CMV-seronegative. In DNA, the CDR3 is TGTGCCTGGAGTGCCTCCGGGGGGCGCGGCTACACCTTC. Protein sequence: CAWSASGGRGYTF.